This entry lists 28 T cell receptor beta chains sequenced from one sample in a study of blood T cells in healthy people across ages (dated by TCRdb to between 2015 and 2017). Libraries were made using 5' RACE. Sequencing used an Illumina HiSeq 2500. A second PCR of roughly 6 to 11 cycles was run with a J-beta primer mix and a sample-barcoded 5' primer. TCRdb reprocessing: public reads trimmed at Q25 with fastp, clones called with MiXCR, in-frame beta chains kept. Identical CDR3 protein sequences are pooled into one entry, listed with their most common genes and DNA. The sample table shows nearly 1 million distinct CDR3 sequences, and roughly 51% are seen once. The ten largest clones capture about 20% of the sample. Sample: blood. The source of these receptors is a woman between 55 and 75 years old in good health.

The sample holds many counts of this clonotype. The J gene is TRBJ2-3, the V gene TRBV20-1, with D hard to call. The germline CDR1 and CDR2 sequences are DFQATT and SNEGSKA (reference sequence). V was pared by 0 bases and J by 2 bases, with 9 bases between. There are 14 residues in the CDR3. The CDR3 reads CSARDDLLTDTQYF. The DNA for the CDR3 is TGCAGTGCTAGAGATGACTTACTCACAGATACGCAGTATTTT.

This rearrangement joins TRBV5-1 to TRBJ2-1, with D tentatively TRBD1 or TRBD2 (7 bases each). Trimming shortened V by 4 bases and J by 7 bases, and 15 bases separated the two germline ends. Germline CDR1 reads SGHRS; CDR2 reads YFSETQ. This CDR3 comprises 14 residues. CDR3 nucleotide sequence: TGCGCCAGCAGCCAGGGGGAGGGCTCAAATGAGCAGTTCTTC. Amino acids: CASSQGEGSNEQFF.

Here the CDR3 reads CSASRQGLGYEQYF. The CDR3 DNA reads as TGCAGTGCTAGTAGACAGGGTCTTGGCTACGAGCAGTACTTC. This chain uses TRBV20-1 with TRBJ2-7; 7 bases are a match to TRBD1. This CDR3 comprises 14 residues. V was pared by 3 bases and J by 3 bases, with 8 bases of the junction left unmatched. The germline CDR1 and CDR2 sequences are DFQATT and SNEGSKA (reference sequence).

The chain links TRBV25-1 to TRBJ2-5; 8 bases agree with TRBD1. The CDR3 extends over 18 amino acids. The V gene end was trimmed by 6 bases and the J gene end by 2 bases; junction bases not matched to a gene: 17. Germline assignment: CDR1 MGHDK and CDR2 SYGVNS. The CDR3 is CASRSAPGGAVDQETQYF. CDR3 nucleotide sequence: TGTGCCAGCAGAAGCGCCCCAGGGGGCGCGGTAGATCAAGAGACCCAGTACTTC.

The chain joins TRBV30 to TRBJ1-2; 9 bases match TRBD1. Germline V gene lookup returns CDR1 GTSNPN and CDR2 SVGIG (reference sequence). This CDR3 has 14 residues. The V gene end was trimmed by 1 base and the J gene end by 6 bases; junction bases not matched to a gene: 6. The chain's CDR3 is CAWSGDRDRHGYTF. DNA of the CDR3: TGTGCCTGGAGTGGGGACAGGGACAGACATGGCTACACCTTC. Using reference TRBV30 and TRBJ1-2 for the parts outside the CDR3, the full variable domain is SQTIHQWPATLVQPVGSPLSLECTVEGTSNPNLYWYRQAAGRGLQLLFYSVGIGQISSEVPQNLSASRPQDRQFILSSKKLLLSDSGFYLCAWSGDRDRHGYTFGSGTRLTVV.

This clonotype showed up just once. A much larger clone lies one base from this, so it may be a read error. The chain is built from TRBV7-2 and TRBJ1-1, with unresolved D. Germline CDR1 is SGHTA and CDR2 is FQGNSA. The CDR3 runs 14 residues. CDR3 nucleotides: TGTGCCAGCATCTTAGCGAGAGGGAACACTGAAGCTTTCTTT. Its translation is CASILARGNTEAFF.

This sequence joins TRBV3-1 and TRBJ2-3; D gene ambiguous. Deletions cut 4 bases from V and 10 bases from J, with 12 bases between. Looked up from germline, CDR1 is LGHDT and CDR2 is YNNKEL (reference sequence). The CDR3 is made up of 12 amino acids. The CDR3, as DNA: TGTGCCAGCAGCCCCCGGAGAGTCGCGCAGTATTTT. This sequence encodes CASSPRRVAQYF.

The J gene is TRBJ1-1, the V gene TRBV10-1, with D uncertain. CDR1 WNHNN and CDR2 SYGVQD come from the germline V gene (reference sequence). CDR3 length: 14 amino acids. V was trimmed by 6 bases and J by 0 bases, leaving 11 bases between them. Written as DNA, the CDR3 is TGCGCCAGCAGGGAAAGACCTATGAACACTGAAGCTTTCTTT. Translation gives CASRERPMNTEAFF.

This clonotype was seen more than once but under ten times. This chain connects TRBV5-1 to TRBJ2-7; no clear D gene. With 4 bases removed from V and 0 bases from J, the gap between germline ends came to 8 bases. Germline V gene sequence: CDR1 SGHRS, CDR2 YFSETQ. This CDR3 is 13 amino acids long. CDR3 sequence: CASSTPGSYEQYF. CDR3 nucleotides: TGCGCCAGCAGCACCCCGGGCTCCTACGAGCAGTACTTC. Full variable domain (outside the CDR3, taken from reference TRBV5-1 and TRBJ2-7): KAGVTQTPRYLIKTRGQQVTLSCSPISGHRSVSWYQQTPGQGLQFLFEYFSETQRNKGNFPGRFSGRQFSNSRSEMNVSTLELGDSALYLCASSTPGSYEQYFGPGTRLTVT.

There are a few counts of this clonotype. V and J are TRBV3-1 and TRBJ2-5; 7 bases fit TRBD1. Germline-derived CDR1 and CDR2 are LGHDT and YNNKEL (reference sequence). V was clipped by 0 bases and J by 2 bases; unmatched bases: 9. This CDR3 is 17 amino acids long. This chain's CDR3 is CASSQEKGTVGQETQYF. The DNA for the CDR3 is TGTGCCAGCAGCCAAGAAAAGGGGACAGTGGGACAAGAGACCCAGTACTTC.

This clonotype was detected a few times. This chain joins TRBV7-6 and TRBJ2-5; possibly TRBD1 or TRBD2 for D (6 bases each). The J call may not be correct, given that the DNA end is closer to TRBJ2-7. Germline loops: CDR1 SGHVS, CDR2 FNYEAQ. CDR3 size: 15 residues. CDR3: CASSWGRGRGNEQYF. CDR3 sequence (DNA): TGTGCCAGCAGCTGGGGCAGGGGACGGGGGAACGAGCAGTACTTC.

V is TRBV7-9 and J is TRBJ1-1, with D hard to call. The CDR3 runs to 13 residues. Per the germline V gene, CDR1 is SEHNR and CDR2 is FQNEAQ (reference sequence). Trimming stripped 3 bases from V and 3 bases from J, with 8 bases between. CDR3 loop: CASSFHRDTEAFF. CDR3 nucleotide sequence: TGTGCCAGCAGCTTCCACAGAGACACTGAAGCTTTCTTT.

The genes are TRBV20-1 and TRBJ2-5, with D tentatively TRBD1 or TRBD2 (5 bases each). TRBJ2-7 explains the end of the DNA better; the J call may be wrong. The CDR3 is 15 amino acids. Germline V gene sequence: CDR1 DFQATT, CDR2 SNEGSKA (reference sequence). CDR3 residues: CSARDNGGARYEQYF. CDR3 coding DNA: TGCAGTGCTAGAGATAATGGGGGAGCCAGATACGAGCAGTACTTC.

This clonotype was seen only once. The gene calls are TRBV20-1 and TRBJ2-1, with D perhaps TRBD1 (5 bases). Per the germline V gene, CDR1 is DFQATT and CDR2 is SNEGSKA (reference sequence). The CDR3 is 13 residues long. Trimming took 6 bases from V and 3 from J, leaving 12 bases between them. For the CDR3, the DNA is TGCAGTGCACCCACCGACAGCTACAATGAGCAGTTCTTC. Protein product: CSAPTDSYNEQFF.

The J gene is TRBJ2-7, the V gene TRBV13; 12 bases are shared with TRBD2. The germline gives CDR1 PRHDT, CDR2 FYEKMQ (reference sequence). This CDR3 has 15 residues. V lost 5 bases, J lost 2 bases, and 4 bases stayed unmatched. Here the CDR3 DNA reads TGTGCCAGCAGCACCCGACTAGCGGGGGCCTACGAGCAGTACTTC. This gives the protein CASSTRLAGAYEQYF.

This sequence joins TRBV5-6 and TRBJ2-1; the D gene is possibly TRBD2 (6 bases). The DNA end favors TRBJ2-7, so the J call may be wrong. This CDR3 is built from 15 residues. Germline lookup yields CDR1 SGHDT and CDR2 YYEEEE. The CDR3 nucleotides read TGTGCCAGCAGCCTTGGCAGCCTGGGGAGGAATGAGCAGTACTTC. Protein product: CASSLGSLGRNEQYF.

The CDR3 is CASSLPKGRNTEAFF. The CDR3 region has the DNA TGTGCCAGCAGTTTACCTAAGGGACGAAACACTGAAGCTTTCTTT. The genes are TRBV12-3 or TRBV12-4 and TRBJ1-1; D perhaps matches TRBD1 (5 bases). Trimming took off 2 bases at V and 2 bases at J, with 12 bases between the two ends. The CDR3 runs to 15 residues.

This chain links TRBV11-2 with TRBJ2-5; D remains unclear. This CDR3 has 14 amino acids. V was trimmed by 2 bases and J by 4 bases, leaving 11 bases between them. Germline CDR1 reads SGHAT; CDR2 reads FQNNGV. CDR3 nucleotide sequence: TGTGCCAGCAGCTTAAGCCTAGGAGTAGAGACCCAGTACTTC. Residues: CASSLSLGVETQYF.

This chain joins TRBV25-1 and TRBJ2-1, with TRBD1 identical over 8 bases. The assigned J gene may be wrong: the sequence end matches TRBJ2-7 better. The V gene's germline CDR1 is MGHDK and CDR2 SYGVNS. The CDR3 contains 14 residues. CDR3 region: CASQLGTGWDEQYF. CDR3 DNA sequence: TGTGCCAGCCAACTCGGGACAGGCTGGGATGAGCAGTACTTC.

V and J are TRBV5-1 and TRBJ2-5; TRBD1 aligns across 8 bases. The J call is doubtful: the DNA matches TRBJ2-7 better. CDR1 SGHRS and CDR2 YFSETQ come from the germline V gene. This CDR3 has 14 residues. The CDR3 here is CASSVDREEYEQYF. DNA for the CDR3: TGCGCCAGCAGCGTGGACAGGGAGGAGTACGAGCAGTACTTC.

The DNA of the CDR3 is TGCAGTGCTAATCCCGGGACTAGCTCCCCAGATACGCAGTATTTT. Translating gives CSANPGTSSPDTQYF. The J gene is TRBJ2-3, the V gene TRBV20-1; 9 nucleotides align to TRBD2. There are 15 residues in the CDR3. Germline assignment: CDR1 DFQATT and CDR2 SNEGSKA (reference sequence). V shed 4 bases, J shed 4 bases, and the junction held 9 bases outside the gene matches.

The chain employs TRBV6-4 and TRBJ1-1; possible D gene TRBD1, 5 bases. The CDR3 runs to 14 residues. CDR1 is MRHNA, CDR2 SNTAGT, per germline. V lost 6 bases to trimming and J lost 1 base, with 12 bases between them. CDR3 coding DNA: TGTGCCAGCAGAGACGGACAAAGGAACACTGAAGCTTTCTTT. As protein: CASRDGQRNTEAFF.

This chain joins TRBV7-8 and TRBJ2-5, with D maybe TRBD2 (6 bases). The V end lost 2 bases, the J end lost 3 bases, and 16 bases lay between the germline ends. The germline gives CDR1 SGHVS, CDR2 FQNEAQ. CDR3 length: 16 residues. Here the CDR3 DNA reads TGTGCCAGCAGCTTATTGCAGCCGGAGGGTGAAGAGACCCAGTACTTC. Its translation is CASSLLQPEGEETQYF.

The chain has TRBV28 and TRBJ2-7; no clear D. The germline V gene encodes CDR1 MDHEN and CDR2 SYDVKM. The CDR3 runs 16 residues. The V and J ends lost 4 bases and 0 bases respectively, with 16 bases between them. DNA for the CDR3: TGTGCCAGCAGTTCCTATCCTGTGGGCAGCTCCTACGAGCAGTACTTC. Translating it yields CASSSYPVGSSYEQYF.

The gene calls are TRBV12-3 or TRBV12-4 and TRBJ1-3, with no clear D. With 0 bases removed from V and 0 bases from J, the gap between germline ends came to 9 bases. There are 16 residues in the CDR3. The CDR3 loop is CASSLAVLSSGNTIYF. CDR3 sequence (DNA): TGTGCCAGCAGTTTAGCCGTCCTCAGCTCTGGAAACACCATATATTTT.

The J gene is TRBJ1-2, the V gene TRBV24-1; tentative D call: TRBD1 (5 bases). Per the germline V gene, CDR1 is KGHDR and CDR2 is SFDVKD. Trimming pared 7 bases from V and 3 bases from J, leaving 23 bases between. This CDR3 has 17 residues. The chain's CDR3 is CATSGGFREAGHYGYTF. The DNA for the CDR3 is TGTGCCACCAGCGGGGGTTTCAGGGAGGCTGGTCACTATGGCTACACCTTC.

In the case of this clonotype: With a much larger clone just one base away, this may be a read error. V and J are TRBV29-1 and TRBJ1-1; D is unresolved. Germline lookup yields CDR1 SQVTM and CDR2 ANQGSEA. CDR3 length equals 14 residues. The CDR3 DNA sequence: TGCGGCGTTATGGTAAACTTGCTGAGAACTGAAGCTTTCTTT. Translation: CGVMVNLLRTEAFF.

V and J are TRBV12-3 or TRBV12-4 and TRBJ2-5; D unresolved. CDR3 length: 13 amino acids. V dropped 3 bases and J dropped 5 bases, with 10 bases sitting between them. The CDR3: CASSFGVWETQYF. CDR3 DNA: TGTGCCAGCAGTTTTGGAGTCTGGGAGACCCAGTACTTC.